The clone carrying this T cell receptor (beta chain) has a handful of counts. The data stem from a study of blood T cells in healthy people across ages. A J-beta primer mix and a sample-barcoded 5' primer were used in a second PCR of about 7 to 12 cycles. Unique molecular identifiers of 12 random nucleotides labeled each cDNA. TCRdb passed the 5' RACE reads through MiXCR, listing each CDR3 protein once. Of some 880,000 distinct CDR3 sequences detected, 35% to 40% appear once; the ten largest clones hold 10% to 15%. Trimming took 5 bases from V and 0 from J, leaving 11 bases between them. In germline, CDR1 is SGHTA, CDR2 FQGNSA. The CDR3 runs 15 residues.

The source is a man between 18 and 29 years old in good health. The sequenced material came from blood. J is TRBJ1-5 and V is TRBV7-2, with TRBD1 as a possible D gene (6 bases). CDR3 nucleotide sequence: TGTGCCAGCAGCGGCGGACAGAATAGCAATCAGCCCCAGCATTTT. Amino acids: CASSGGQNSNQPQHF. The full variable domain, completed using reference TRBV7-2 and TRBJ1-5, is GAGVSQSPSNKVTEKGKDVELRCDPISGHTALYWYRQSLGQGLEFLIYFQGNSAPDKSGLPSDRFSAERTGGSVSTLTIQRTQQEDSAVYLCASSGGQNSNQPQHFGDGTRLSIL.